These T cell receptor beta chains were read from a single sample in a study of CD4 T cells in relation to SARS-CoV-2 and coronaviruses. Profiled with immunoSEQ multiplex PCR; TCRdb holds only in-frame clones, not every one. The data show 15,000 to 25,000 clones, 70% to 80% seen once. Their antigen targets remain unknown. Sequencing input: CD4+ T cells from PBMCs, cultured in vitro. These receptors all come from a human donor in good health. The CDR3 runs from the conserved cysteine through the conserved F or W. D genes are given only for firm matches. Expanded clones get a size class; other rows say once, few or many, or leave the size out.

CDR3 protein	CDR3 DNA	D gene	clone size	J gene	V gene
CASSFYSGGSYEQYF	TGTGCCAGCAGCTTTTATTCGGGGGGCTCCTACGAGCAGTACTTC	TRBD2	-	TRBJ2-7	TRBV5-4
CASSRTGGETQYF	TGTGCCAGTAGTAGGACAGGTGGGGAGACCCAGTACTTC	TRBD1	-	TRBJ2-5	TRBV19
CASSRGDSGYTF	TGTGCCAGCAGCCGAGGGGACAGTGGCTACACCTTC	TRBD1	once	TRBJ1-2	TRBV7-2
CASSVEGRGYGYTF	TGTGCCAGCAGCGTAGAGGGCAGGGGCTATGGCTACACCTTC	-	few	TRBJ1-2	TRBV9
CASSLGGQSNEKLFF	TGCGCCAGCAGCTTGGGGGGACAGAGTAATGAAAAACTGTTTTTT	TRBD1	-	TRBJ1-4	TRBV5-1
CASSLTGMNTEAFF	TGTGCCAGCAGCTTAACAGGTATGAACACTGAAGCTTTCTTT	-	-	TRBJ1-1	TRBV5-4
CASSYSWGRSYEQYF	TGTGCCAGCAGTTACTCCTGGGGCCGATCCTACGAGCAGTACTTC	-	once	TRBJ2-7	TRBV6-5
CASSRRGGAGANVLTF	TGTGCCAGCAGCAGAAGGGGAGGGGCTGGGGCCAACGTCCTGACTTTC	-	-	TRBJ2-6	TRBV21-1
CASSQGGGKWPQEKLFF	TGCGCCAGCAGCCAAGGGGGAGGGAAGTGGCCGCAGGAAAAACTGTTTTTT	-	-	TRBJ1-4	TRBV4-3
CASSLGVGGPQHF	TGTGCCAGCAGTTTGGGGGTGGGGGGGCCCCAGCATTTT	-	-	TRBJ1-5	TRBV12-3/TRBV12-4
CASSLDGRGFDEVFF	TGCGCCAGCAGCTTGGATGGCAGGGGGTTTGATGAGGTGTTTTTT	TRBD1	-	TRBJ1-4	TRBV5-1
CASSMAVQPGDTQYF	TGTGCCAGTAGTATGGCGGTACAACCGGGAGATACGCAGTATTTT	-	-	TRBJ2-3	TRBV19
CASSPDIRGTEAFF	TGTGCCAGCAGTCCAGACATCCGGGGCACTGAAGCTTTCTTT	-	-	TRBJ1-1	TRBV6-6
CASSPRTGGNTEAFF	TGTGCCAGTAGTCCGAGGACAGGGGGGAACACTGAAGCTTTCTTT	TRBD1	few	TRBJ1-1	TRBV19
CASSTGGAWEQYF	TGTGCCAGCAGTACAGGGGGCGCTTGGGAGCAGTACTTC	TRBD1	-	TRBJ2-7	TRBV2
CASSSRDRGHEQYF	TGTGCCAGCAGTTCGCGTGACAGGGGACACGAGCAGTACTTC	TRBD1	once	TRBJ2-7	TRBV6-1
CAWSVGSSYNSPLHF	TGTGCCTGGAGTGTCGGGAGCTCCTATAATTCACCCCTCCACTTT	-	-	TRBJ1-6	TRBV30
CASSIGLREVGQPQHF	TGTGCCAGTAGTATAGGCCTGAGGGAAGTGGGGCAGCCCCAGCATTTT	-	-	TRBJ1-5	TRBV19
CASSYSPRSPEAFF	TGTGCCAGCAGTTACTCTCCCCGGAGCCCTGAAGCTTTCTTT	-	-	TRBJ1-1	TRBV6-2/TRBV6-3
CASSLGGAHEKLFF	TGTGCCAGCAGCTTAGGGGGGGCTCACGAAAAACTGTTTTTT	-	-	TRBJ1-4	TRBV7-9
CASSRDREKGNTIYF	TGCGCCAGCAGCCGGGACAGGGAAAAGGGAAACACCATATATTTT	TRBD1	few	TRBJ1-3	TRBV4-1
CASSYSGRGAYEQYF	TGTGCCAGCAGTTACTCGGGGCGGGGGGCCTACGAGCAGTACTTC	TRBD2	-	TRBJ2-7	TRBV6-5
CASSLGGHTLGTDTQYF	TGCGCCAGCAGCCTAGGCGGACACACCCTAGGGACAGATACGCAGTATTTT	-	-	TRBJ2-3	TRBV5-1
CASSQTGFLKTGELFF	TGTGCCAGCAGCCAGACAGGGTTCCTTAAGACCGGGGAGCTGTTTTTT	TRBD1	-	TRBJ2-2	TRBV9
CASRLAGGTGELFF	TGCGCCAGCAGGCTAGCGGGAGGCACCGGGGAGCTGTTTTTT	TRBD2	-	TRBJ2-2	TRBV5-1
CASKWGRGAQYF	TGTGCCAGCAAATGGGGTAGGGGGGCGCAGTATTTT	-	-	TRBJ2-3	TRBV7-9
CASSYEADSYEQYF	TGTGCCAGCAGTTACGAAGCGGACTCCTACGAGCAGTACTTC	-	-	TRBJ2-7	TRBV6-5
CASSGPYRGQGEDGYTF	TGTGCCAGCAGTGGCCCGTACCGGGGACAGGGGGAGGATGGCTACACCTTC	TRBD1	few	TRBJ1-2	TRBV6-1
CASSYSRVSNQPQHF	TGTGCCAGCAGTTACTCTAGGGTTAGCAATCAGCCCCAGCATTTT	-	-	TRBJ1-5	TRBV6-5
CASSNGQLNQPQHF	TGTGCCAGTAGTAATGGCCAACTCAATCAGCCCCAGCATTTT	-	once	TRBJ1-5	TRBV19
CASSQGSFGGYTF	TGCGCCAGCAGCCAAGGGTCCTTTGGCGGCTACACCTTC	-	-	TRBJ1-2	TRBV4-3
CASSQDHTGLSGNTIYF	TGTGCCAGCAGCCAAGATCATACAGGACTCTCTGGAAACACCATATATTTT	-	-	TRBJ1-3	TRBV4-2
CASSLGSGPSTDTQYF	TGTGCCAGCAGCCTCGGAAGCGGGCCTAGCACAGATACGCAGTATTTT	-	-	TRBJ2-3	TRBV11-3
CASSHGRNSGANVLTF	TGCGCCAGCAGCCATGGCCGGAACTCTGGGGCCAACGTCCTGACTTTC	-	-	TRBJ2-6	TRBV4-3
CASSVGPEAGELFF	TGTGCCAGCAGCGTAGGACCGGAGGCCGGGGAGCTGTTTTTT	-	once	TRBJ2-2	TRBV9
CASSLVWNTEAFF	TGTGCCAGCAGCTTAGTTTGGAACACTGAAGCTTTCTTT	-	-	TRBJ1-1	TRBV7-8
CASRRLAGELDTQYF	TGTGCCAGCAGACGACTAGCGGGAGAACTAGATACGCAGTATTTT	TRBD2	-	TRBJ2-3	TRBV2
CARRQGARAKNIQYF	TGTGCCAGGAGACAGGGGGCGCGGGCCAAAAACATTCAGTACTTC	TRBD1	-	TRBJ2-4	TRBV19
CASSLSQGWDEQYF	TGCGCCAGCAGCTTGTCCCAGGGATGGGACGAGCAGTACTTC	-	few	TRBJ2-7	TRBV5-1
CASSPAGLETQYF	TGTGCCAGCTCACCGGCAGGGCTTGAGACCCAGTACTTC	-	-	TRBJ2-5	TRBV18
CSVGRSYEQYF	TGCAGCGTTGGTAGGAGTTACGAGCAGTACTTC	-	few	TRBJ2-7	TRBV29-1
CASSLPDRGYGYTF	TGTGCCAGCAGCCTCCCGGACAGGGGCTATGGCTACACCTTC	TRBD1	once	TRBJ1-2	TRBV28